This T cell receptor beta chain was obtained from a study of early T cells in non-severe SARS-CoV-2 infection. Study-level background: Unpaired chains resulted from sequencing bulk RNA of unsorted whole blood.

TCRdb re-called the 5' RACE reads with MiXCR, one entry per CDR3 protein. The table has more than 50,000 distinct CDR3 sequences, 12% seen once. Unmatched junction bases numbered 7, after V lost 3 bases and J lost 3 bases. This CDR3 is built from 16 residues. The germline CDR1 and CDR2 sequences are LGHNA and YSLEER. This clonotype appeared a few times. Material: whole blood, obtained at baseline. V and J are TRBV4-3 and TRBJ2-5, with TRBD2 identical over 10 bases. The sequence derives from an adult who was a healthcare worker with PCR-confirmed SARS-CoV-2 infection or an uninfected control (not recorded which). Here the CDR3 DNA reads TGCGCCAGCAGCCAGTCGGGACTAGCGAGAAAAGAGACCCAGTACTTC. This encodes CASSQSGLARKETQYF.